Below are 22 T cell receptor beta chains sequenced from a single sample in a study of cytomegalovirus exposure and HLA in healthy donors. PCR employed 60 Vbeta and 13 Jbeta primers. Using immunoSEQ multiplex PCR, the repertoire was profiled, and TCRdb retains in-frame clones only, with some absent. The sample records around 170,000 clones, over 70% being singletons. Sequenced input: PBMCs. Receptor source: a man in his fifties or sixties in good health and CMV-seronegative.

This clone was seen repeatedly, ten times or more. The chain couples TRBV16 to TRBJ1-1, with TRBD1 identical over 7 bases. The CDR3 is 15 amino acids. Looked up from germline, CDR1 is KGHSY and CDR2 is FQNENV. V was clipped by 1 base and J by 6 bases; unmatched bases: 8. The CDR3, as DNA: TGTGCCAGCAGCCAATTGGTACAGGGGTACGCTGAAGCTTTCTTT. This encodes CASSQLVQGYAEAFF.

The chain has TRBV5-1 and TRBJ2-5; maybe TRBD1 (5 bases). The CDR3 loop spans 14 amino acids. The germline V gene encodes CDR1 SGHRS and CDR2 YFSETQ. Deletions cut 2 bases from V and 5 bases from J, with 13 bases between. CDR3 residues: CASSFNRWTETQYF. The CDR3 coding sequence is TGCGCCAGCAGCTTTAACAGGTGGACGGAGACCCAGTACTTC. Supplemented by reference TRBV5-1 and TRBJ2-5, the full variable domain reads KAGVTQTPRYLIKTRGQQVTLSCSPISGHRSVSWYQQTPGQGLQFLFEYFSETQRNKGNFPGRFSGRQFSNSRSEMNVSTLELGDSALYLCASSFNRWTETQYFGPGTRLLVL.

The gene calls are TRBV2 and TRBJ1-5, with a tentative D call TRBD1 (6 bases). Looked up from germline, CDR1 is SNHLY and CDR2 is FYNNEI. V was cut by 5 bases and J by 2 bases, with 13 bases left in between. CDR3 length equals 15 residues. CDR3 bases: TGTGCCAGCAGTCCTGACAGGAGTGGCAATCAGCCCCAGCATTTT. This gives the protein CASSPDRSGNQPQHF.

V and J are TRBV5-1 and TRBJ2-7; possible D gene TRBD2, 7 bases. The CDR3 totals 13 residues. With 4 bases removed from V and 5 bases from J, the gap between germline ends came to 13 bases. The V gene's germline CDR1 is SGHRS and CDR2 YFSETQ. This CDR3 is CASSLGGTNEQYF. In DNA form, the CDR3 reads TGCGCCAGCAGCCTGGGAGGGACAAACGAGCAGTACTTC.

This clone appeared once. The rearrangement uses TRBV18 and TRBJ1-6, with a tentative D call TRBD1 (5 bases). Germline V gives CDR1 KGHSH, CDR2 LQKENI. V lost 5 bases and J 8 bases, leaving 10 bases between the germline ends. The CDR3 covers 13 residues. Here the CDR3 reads CASSGGDDSPLHF. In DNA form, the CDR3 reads TGTGCCAGCTCAGGAGGGGACGATTCACCCCTCCACTTT.

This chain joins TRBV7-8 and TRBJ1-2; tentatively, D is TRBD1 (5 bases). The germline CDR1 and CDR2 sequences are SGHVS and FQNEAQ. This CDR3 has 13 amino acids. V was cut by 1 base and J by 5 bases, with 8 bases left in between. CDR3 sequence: CASSLGQLYGYTF. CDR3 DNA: TGTGCCAGCAGCTTAGGACAGTTGTATGGCTACACCTTC.

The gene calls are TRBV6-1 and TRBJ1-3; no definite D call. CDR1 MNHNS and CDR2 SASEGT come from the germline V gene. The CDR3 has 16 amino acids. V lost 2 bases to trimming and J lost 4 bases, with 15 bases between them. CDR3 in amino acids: CASSENGYSTGNTIYF. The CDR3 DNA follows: TGTGCCAGCAGTGAAAACGGATACAGTACCGGAAACACCATATATTTT.

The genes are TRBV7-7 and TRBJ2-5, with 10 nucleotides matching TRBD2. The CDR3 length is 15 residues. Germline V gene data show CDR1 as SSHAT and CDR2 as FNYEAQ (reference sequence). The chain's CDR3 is CASARSGGDQETQYF. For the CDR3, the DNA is TGTGCTAGCGCTCGGAGCGGGGGGGACCAAGAGACCCAGTACTTC.

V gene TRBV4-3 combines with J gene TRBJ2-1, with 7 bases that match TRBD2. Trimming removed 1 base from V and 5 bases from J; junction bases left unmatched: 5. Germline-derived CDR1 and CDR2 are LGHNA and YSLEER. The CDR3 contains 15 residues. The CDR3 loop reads CASSQVERGHNEQFF. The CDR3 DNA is TGCGCCAGCAGCCAAGTAGAGCGGGGCCACAATGAGCAGTTCTTC.

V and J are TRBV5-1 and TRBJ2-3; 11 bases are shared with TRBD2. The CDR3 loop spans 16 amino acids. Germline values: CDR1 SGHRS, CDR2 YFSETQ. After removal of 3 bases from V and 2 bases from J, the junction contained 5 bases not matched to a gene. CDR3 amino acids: CASSWRLAGNTDTQYF. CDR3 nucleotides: TGCGCCAGCAGCTGGAGACTAGCGGGAAACACAGATACGCAGTATTTT.

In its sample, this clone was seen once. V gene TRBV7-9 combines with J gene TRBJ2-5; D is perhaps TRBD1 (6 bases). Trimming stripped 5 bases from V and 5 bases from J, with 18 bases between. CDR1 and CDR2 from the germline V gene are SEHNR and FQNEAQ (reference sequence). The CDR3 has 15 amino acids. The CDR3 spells CASSTGTNDWETQYF. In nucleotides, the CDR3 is TGTGCCAGCAGCACCGGGACAAACGATTGGGAGACCCAGTACTTC.

The DNA for the CDR3 is TGTGCCAGCAGTTCTACAGGGGAAGCTTTCTTT. Its translation is CASSSTGEAFF. The chain couples TRBV2 to TRBJ1-1; D may be TRBD1 (6 bases). The CDR3 has 11 residues. V was clipped by 5 bases and J by 8 bases, with 9 bases between them. From germline, CDR1 is SNHLY and CDR2 FYNNEI.

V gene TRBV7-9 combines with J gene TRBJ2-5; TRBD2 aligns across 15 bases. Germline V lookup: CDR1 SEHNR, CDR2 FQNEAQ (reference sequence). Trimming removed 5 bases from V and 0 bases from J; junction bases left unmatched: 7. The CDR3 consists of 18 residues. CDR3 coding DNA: TGTGCCAGCAGCGGGACTAGCGGGGGGTCTCCTAACCAAGAGACCCAGTACTTC. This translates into CASSGTSGGSPNQETQYF.

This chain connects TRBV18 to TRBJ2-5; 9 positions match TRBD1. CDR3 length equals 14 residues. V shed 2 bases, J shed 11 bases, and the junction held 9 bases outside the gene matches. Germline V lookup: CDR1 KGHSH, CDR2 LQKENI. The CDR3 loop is CASSPGQGLMEQYF. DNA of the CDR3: TGTGCCAGCTCACCAGGACAGGGGCTTATGGAGCAGTACTTC.

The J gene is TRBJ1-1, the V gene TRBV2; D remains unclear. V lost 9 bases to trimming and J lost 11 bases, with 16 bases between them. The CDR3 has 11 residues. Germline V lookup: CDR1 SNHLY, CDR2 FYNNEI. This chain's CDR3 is CASSQEARAFF. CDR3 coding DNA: TGTGCCAGTTCCCAAGAGGCGCGGGCTTTCTTT.

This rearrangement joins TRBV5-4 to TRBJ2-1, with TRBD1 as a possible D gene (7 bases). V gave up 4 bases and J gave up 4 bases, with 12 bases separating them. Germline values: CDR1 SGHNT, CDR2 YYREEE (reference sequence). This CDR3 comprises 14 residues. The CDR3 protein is CASSGAGGYNEQFF. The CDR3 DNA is TGTGCCAGCAGCGGCGCAGGGGGGTACAATGAGCAGTTCTTC.

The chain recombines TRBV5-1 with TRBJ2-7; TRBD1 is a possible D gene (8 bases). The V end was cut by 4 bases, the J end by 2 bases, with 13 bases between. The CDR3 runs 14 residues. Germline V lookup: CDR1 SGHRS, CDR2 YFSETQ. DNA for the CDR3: TGCGCCAGCAGCGGGGGGGGACAGGCCTACGAGCAGTACTTC. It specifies CASSGGGQAYEQYF.

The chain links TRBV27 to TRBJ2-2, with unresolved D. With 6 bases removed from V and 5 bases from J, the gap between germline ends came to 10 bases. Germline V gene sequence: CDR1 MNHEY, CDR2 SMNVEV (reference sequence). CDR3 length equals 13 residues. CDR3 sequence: CASRLSGTGELFF. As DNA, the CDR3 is TGTGCCAGCAGACTTTCCGGGACCGGGGAGCTGTTTTTT.

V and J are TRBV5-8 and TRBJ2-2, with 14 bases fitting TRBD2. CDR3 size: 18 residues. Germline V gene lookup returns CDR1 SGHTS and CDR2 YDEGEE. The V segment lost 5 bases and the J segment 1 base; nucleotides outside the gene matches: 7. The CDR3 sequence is CASSSGLAGGLNTGELFF. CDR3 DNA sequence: TGTGCCAGCAGTTCCGGACTAGCGGGGGGATTGAACACCGGGGAGCTGTTTTTT.

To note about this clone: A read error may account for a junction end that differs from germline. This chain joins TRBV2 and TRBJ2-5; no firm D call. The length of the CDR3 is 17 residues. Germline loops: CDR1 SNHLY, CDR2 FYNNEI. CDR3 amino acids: CASREAKISLGQGTQYF. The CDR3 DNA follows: TGTGCCAGCAGGGAAGCGAAAATCAGTTTGGGCCAAGGGACCCAGTACTTC.

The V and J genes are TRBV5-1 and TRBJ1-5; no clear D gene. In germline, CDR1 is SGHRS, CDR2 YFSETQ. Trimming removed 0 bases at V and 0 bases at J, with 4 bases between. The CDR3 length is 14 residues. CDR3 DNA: TGCGCCAGCAGCTTGGTCTTTAGCAATCAGCCCCAGCATTTT. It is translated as CASSLVFSNQPQHF.

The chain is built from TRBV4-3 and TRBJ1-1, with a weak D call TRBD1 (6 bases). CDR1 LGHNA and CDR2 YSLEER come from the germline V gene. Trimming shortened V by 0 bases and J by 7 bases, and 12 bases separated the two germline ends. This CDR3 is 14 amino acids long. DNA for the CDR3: TGCGCCAGCAGCCAAGATCGCGGACAGATTGAAGCTTTCTTT. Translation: CASSQDRGQIEAFF.